Below are 27 T cell receptor beta chains sequenced from a single sample in a study of shared clonotypes between healthy human individuals. CD45RO-negative CD8 cells positively selected for CCR7 made up the naive population, which excluded terminally differentiated effector memory CD45RA+ cells. Clones were read by immunoSEQ multiplex PCR, and TCRdb kept only the in-frame ones, dropping some. The sample records around 700,000 clones, just over 90% being singletons. Sequencing was performed on naive CD8+ T cells sorted from blood. These receptors were collected from a man aged 25-45 years in good health.

The chain is built from TRBV27 and TRBJ2-5; 9 bases map to TRBD1. This CDR3 is 13 amino acids long. CDR1 is MNHEY and CDR2 is SMNVEV in the germline V gene (reference sequence). The V segment lost 6 bases and the J segment 4 bases; nucleotides outside the gene matches: 3. DNA of the CDR3: TGTGCCAGCAGAACAGGGGGCCGAGAGACCCAGTACTTC. It specifies CASRTGGRETQYF.

The chain carries TRBV27 and TRBJ2-7; D is perhaps TRBD1 (6 bases). Trimming shortened V by 3 bases and J by 3 bases, and 15 bases separated the two germline ends. Germline-derived CDR1 and CDR2 are MNHEY and SMNVEV (reference sequence). This CDR3 has 15 amino acids. The CDR3, as DNA: TGTGCCAGCAGTTTTGGTAACAGGGTGAACTACGAGCAGTACTTC. As protein: CASSFGNRVNYEQYF.

This clone was found a few times. This chain joins TRBV27 and TRBJ2-3, with unresolved D. The CDR3 spans 11 residues. Germline loops: CDR1 MNHEY, CDR2 SMNVEV (reference sequence). The ends were cut back, 7 bases at V and 4 bases at J, with 6 bases in the middle. CDR3 nucleotides: TGTGCCAGCACTTTTGCAGATACGCAGTATTTT. It encodes CASTFADTQYF.

This clone was seen only once. The chain's CDR3 is CATSRDATGGYYGYTF. The CDR3 DNA is TGTGCCACCAGCAGAGACGCGACAGGGGGCTACTATGGCTACACCTTC. The chain joins TRBV15 to TRBJ1-2, with 10 bases matching TRBD1. The V gene end was trimmed by 0 bases and the J gene end by 3 bases; junction bases not matched to a gene: 4. The germline V gene has CDR1 LNHNV and CDR2 YYDKDF (reference sequence). The CDR3 is 16 amino acids.

This sequence joins TRBV27 and TRBJ2-5; weak D call: TRBD2 (5 bases). From germline, CDR1 is MNHEY and CDR2 SMNVEV (reference sequence). This CDR3 is 13 amino acids long. V was shortened by 5 bases and J by 5 bases, with 12 bases between the two germline ends. Here the CDR3 DNA reads TGTGCCAGCAGTCCCTGGCGAGGGGAGACCCAGTACTTC. As protein: CASSPWRGETQYF.

The genes are TRBV5-4 and TRBJ2-7; D perhaps matches TRBD2 (7 bases). The V end was cut by 2 bases, the J end by 1 base, with 13 bases between. Germline V gene lookup returns CDR1 SGHNT and CDR2 YYREEE (reference sequence). This CDR3 contains 15 residues. CDR3 DNA: TGTGCCAGCAGCTTTGGGGCGGGGGCTTCCTACGAGCAGTACTTC. Its protein product is CASSFGAGASYEQYF.

The J gene is TRBJ2-7, the V gene TRBV7-8, with 9 bases lining up with TRBD2. This CDR3 is built from 17 residues. V lost 2 bases, J lost 5 bases, and 13 bases stayed unmatched. From germline, CDR1 is SGHVS and CDR2 FQNEAQ. The CDR3 is CASSLRAGGPVPHEQYF. CDR3 coding DNA: TGTGCCAGCAGCTTACGGGCGGGAGGGCCGGTTCCCCACGAGCAGTACTTC.

This sequence joins TRBV2 and TRBJ2-7; TRBD1 agrees at 7 bases. CDR1 and CDR2 (germline): SNHLY, FYNNEI. The CDR3 contains 13 residues. The CDR3 region has the DNA TGTGCTATCCGGGACAGACTCTCCTACGAGCAGTACTTC. Its protein product is CAIRDRLSYEQYF.

This chain uses TRBV27 with TRBJ1-1; D is ambiguous. Germline V CDR1 and CDR2: MNHEY, SMNVEV (reference sequence). The CDR3 is made up of 14 amino acids. Trimming took off 5 bases at V and 0 bases at J, with 10 bases between the two ends. The CDR3 coding sequence is TGTGCCAGCAGTCATCTTCCTATGAACACTGAAGCTTTCTTT. Translating it yields CASSHLPMNTEAFF.

In regard to this clone: Other DNA sequences of this sample code for an identical CDR3. The rearrangement uses TRBV27 and TRBJ2-1, with a possible D match to TRBD2 (5 bases). The CDR3 runs to 14 residues. CDR1 is MNHEY, CDR2 SMNVEV, per germline (reference sequence). Trimming shortened V by 2 bases and J by 4 bases, and 9 bases separated the two germline ends. CDR3 coding DNA: TGTGCCAGCAGTTTAGCGGGTCTATACAATGAGCAGTTCTTC. Protein product: CASSLAGLYNEQFF.

This chain joins TRBV12-2 and TRBJ2-2; the table assigns TRBD1, which was not confirmed against the DNA. TRBV12-2 is reported as a pseudogene. This CDR3 has 19 amino acids. CDR3 sequence: CASRLVRTGGSSDTGELFF. The CDR3 bases are TGTGCAAGTCGCTTAGTTCGGACAGGAGGGAGTAGCGACACCGGGGAGCTGTTTTTT.

This chain joins TRBV13 and TRBJ1-5, with 8 bases that match TRBD1. Trimming at V came to 0 bases and at J to 5 bases, leaving 9 bases not matched to a gene. Germline loops: CDR1 PRHDT, CDR2 FYEKMQ (reference sequence). The CDR3 contains 17 residues. CDR3 in amino acids: CASSLGPDRGADQPQHF. CDR3 nucleotides: TGTGCCAGCAGCTTAGGCCCCGACAGGGGAGCGGATCAGCCCCAGCATTTT.

This chain connects TRBV11-2 to TRBJ2-7; a possible D gene is TRBD1 (6 bases). Germline V gene lookup returns CDR1 SGHAT and CDR2 FQNNGV. The V end was cut by 5 bases, the J end by 3 bases, with 11 bases between. The CDR3 extends over 13 amino acids. The CDR3 loop is CASSPAGVYEQYF. DNA for the CDR3: TGTGCCAGCAGCCCGGCAGGGGTCTACGAGCAGTACTTC.

On this clone itself: This sample also contains other DNA sequences that code for the same CDR3. This chain connects TRBV11-2 to TRBJ2-7; 7 bases agree with TRBD2. Trimming took 3 bases from V and 2 from J; bases not matched to a gene: 4. The CDR3 totals 14 residues. Germline CDR1 reads SGHAT; CDR2 reads FQNNGV. The CDR3 nucleotides read TGTGCCAGCAGCTTTGGAGCGGGAACCTACGAGCAGTACTTC. Protein sequence: CASSFGAGTYEQYF.

As to this clone: The sample holds other DNA sequences that translate to the same CDR3. The chain combines TRBV27 with TRBJ1-5, with D hard to call. This CDR3 has 14 amino acids. The V gene lost 0 bases and the J gene lost 2 bases, with 5 bases spanning the gap. Per germline, CDR1 MNHEY and CDR2 SMNVEV (reference sequence). CDR3 bases: TGTGCCAGCAGTTTATCGAGGGGCAATCAGCCCCAGCATTTT. Its translation: CASSLSRGNQPQHF.

J is TRBJ2-2 and V is TRBV27; D perhaps matches TRBD1 (7 bases). V was shortened by 5 bases and J by 6 bases, with 19 bases between the two germline ends. The germline V gene has CDR1 MNHEY and CDR2 SMNVEV (reference sequence). The CDR3 is 16 residues long. The CDR3 DNA reads as TGTGCCAGCAGTCCCTTAGCGGTCCAGGGGGCCGGGGAGCTGTTTTTT. It encodes CASSPLAVQGAGELFF.

Turning to this clone: Sequence at one end of the junction differs from germline and may be a read error. This chain connects TRBV5-6 to TRBJ2-7, with 11 nucleotides matching TRBD1. CDR3 length equals 12 residues. The germline V gene has CDR1 SGHDT and CDR2 YYEEEE. For the CDR3, the DNA is TGTGCCAGCAGCTTGGCCGGGGGACAGGGGGAATTC. Translation gives CASSLAGGQGEF.

This chain uses TRBV10-1 with TRBJ2-1; 7 nucleotides match TRBD2. CDR3 size: 16 residues. V shed 2 bases and J 8 bases; nucleotides not matched to a gene: 12. Looked up from germline, CDR1 is WNHNN and CDR2 is SYGVQD (reference sequence). CDR3 region: CASSEIRGLSFDEQFF. CDR3 nucleotides: TGCGCCAGCAGTGAGATAAGGGGACTAAGTTTCGATGAGCAGTTCTTC.

This clone has more than one count but fewer than ten. The chain links TRBV5-1 to TRBJ2-5, with 7 positions matching TRBD2. Germline V lookup: CDR1 SGHRS, CDR2 YFSETQ. The CDR3 is 15 amino acids. The ends lost 2 bases at V and 5 bases at J; junction bases unmatched: 9. The CDR3 region has the DNA TGCGCCAGCAGCTTTGGCGGGAGTTCCCCCGAGACCCAGTACTTC. Translating gives CASSFGGSSPETQYF.

The genes are TRBV5-6 and TRBJ1-2; D is uncertain. The CDR3 spans 13 residues. The V end was cut by 2 bases, the J end by 7 bases, with 12 bases between. Germline CDR1 and CDR2: SGHDT and YYEEEE. CDR3 nucleotide sequence: TGTGCCAGCAGCTTTGGTGATTTTCGTGGCTACACCTTC. Its translation is CASSFGDFRGYTF.

This clone was seen just once. The chain uses TRBV6-6 and TRBJ2-1; no clear D. Trimming removed 8 bases from V and 6 bases from J, with 20 bases in between. The CDR3 is made up of 15 amino acids. The germline CDR1 and CDR2 sequences are MNHNY and SVGAGI (reference sequence). The CDR3 region is CASCPDLSEFNEQFF. The CDR3 region has the DNA TGTGCCAGCTGTCCCGACCTTTCAGAATTCAATGAGCAGTTCTTC.

CDR3 bases: TGCGCCAGCAGCTTGCCTACGGGGCTAGGTTACAATGAGCAGTTCTTC. It yields the protein CASSLPTGLGYNEQFF. The chain joins TRBV5-1 to TRBJ2-1; D tentatively fits TRBD1 or TRBD2 (5 bases each). Looked up from germline, CDR1 is SGHRS and CDR2 is YFSETQ. The CDR3 has 16 residues. V was trimmed by 1 base and J by 4 bases, leaving 15 bases between them.

The V and J genes are TRBV10-2 and TRBJ2-7, with D hard to call. CDR1 and CDR2 (germline): WSHSY, SAAADI. The CDR3 has 14 amino acids. V lost 3 bases and J lost 6, with 15 bases in between. CDR3 in DNA: TGCGCCAGCAGTGATGTCCTAAATCTTCTCGAGCAGTACTTC. Translated, it gives CASSDVLNLLEQYF.

The rearrangement joins TRBV29-1 to TRBJ2-1, with 10 positions matching TRBD1. The J segment lost 9 bases and the V segment lost 4 bases, leaving 15 bases of the junction unmatched. The CDR3 runs 16 residues. Germline CDR1 and CDR2: SQVTM and ANQGSEA. CDR3 amino acids: CSVAVDFGQGVGEQFF. The CDR3, as DNA: TGCAGCGTTGCCGTGGATTTCGGACAGGGGGTAGGTGAGCAGTTCTTC.

This clone was detected once. The chain uses TRBV7-8 and TRBJ2-5, with a tentative D call TRBD2 (6 bases). Germline-derived CDR1 and CDR2 are SGHVS and FQNEAQ. This CDR3 is 15 amino acids long. The V end was cut by 3 bases, the J end by 2 bases, with 13 bases between. CDR3 residues: CASSFNRELQETQYF. The CDR3 nucleotides are TGTGCCAGCAGCTTTAATCGGGAGCTTCAAGAGACCCAGTACTTC.

The chain carries TRBV11-3 and TRBJ2-1; tentative D call: TRBD2 (6 bases). V was cut by 5 bases and J by 7 bases, with 18 bases left in between. The CDR3 is made up of 15 amino acids. Germline loops: CDR1 SGHNT, CDR2 YENEEA. This chain's CDR3 is CASSPRPGVDNEQFF. CDR3 in DNA: TGTGCCAGCAGCCCCCGGCCGGGAGTAGATAATGAGCAGTTCTTC.

The chain is built from TRBV7-9 and TRBJ1-5; TRBD1 aligns across 10 bases. There are 16 residues in the CDR3. Germline CDR1 SEHNR, CDR2 FQNEAQ (reference sequence). J gave up 3 bases and V 4 bases, and 6 bases lay outside the gene matches. The CDR3 here is CASSSGTGDVNQPQHF. As DNA, the CDR3 is TGTGCCAGCAGCTCCGGGACAGGGGATGTCAATCAGCCCCAGCATTTT.